The 25 T cell receptor beta chains presented below share a single source sample, sequenced in a study of graft-versus-host responses after intestinal transplantation. Antigens for these TCRs are unknown. Sequencing was performed with immunoSEQ multiplex PCR; in TCRdb, only in-frame clones are kept and a portion is missing. The table shows 100,000 or so clones, with approximately 95% occurring only once. This sample comprised unstimulated CD8+ T cells sorted from spleen or lymph node cells, obtained before transplant. The receptor source for this set is a human donor who was the organ donor for an intestinal transplant.

The J gene is TRBJ2-3, the V gene TRBV18, with a tentative D call TRBD2 (5 bases). The CDR3 is 16 amino acids. The germline V gene has CDR1 KGHSH and CDR2 LQKENI. Trimming took off 6 bases at V and 0 bases at J, with 16 bases between the two ends. CDR3 residues: CASSPTYERSTDTQYF. DNA for the CDR3: TGTGCCAGCTCCCCTACGTACGAGCGGAGCACAGATACGCAGTATTTT.

This clone showed up just once. This chain links TRBV4-3 with TRBJ2-1; a possible D gene is TRBD2 (6 bases). The CDR3 runs to 18 residues. Germline V gene lookup returns CDR1 LGHNA and CDR2 YSLEER. V lost 2 bases and J 7 bases, leaving 24 bases between the germline ends. The chain's CDR3 is CASSQRVFAGTDKNEQFF. The DNA for the CDR3 is TGCGCCAGCAGCCAAAGGGTTTTCGCGGGAACCGACAAAAATGAGCAGTTCTTC.

The chain has TRBV27 and TRBJ2-2, with 9 bases that match TRBD2. This CDR3 has 16 residues. With V trimmed by 8 bases and J by 3 bases, 10 bases remained unmatched. Per germline, CDR1 MNHEY and CDR2 SMNVEV (reference sequence). The CDR3 coding sequence is TGTGCCAGCGGCGGGGGACTAGCTGGGTACACCGGGGAGCTGTTTTTT. It encodes CASGGGLAGYTGELFF.

This rearrangement joins TRBV5-4 to TRBJ2-5, with D perhaps matching TRBD2 (6 bases). With 0 bases removed from V and 2 bases from J, the gap between germline ends came to 20 bases. The V gene's germline CDR1 is SGHNT and CDR2 YYREEE (reference sequence). The CDR3 is 18 amino acids. CDR3 DNA sequence: TGTGCCAGCAGCTTGGCTTTGGACTATGGGTGGGAGCAAGAGACCCAGTACTTC. It translates to CASSLALDYGWEQETQYF.

The chain recombines TRBV4-1 with TRBJ2-1; TRBD2 matches at 8 bases. The trim removed 0 bases at V and 5 bases at J, leaving 9 bases unmatched. This CDR3 spans 17 amino acids. Germline V lookup: CDR1 MGHRA, CDR2 YSYEKL. This chain's CDR3 is CASSQDRMLAGDNEQFF. Here the CDR3 DNA reads TGCGCCAGCAGCCAAGACAGGATGCTAGCGGGCGACAATGAGCAGTTCTTC.

This chain joins TRBV4-1 and TRBJ2-1, with 8 positions matching TRBD2. The CDR3 length is 18 residues. In germline, CDR1 is MGHRA, CDR2 YSYEKL. The trim removed 4 bases at V and 0 bases at J, leaving 11 bases unmatched. CDR3 region: CASSPAAGGLSSYNEQFF. The CDR3 nucleotides read TGCGCCAGCAGCCCTGCGGCGGGGGGCCTAAGCTCCTACAATGAGCAGTTCTTC.

V usage is TRBV7-9 and J usage is TRBJ2-7; 9 bases are a match to TRBD1. The CDR3 is 14 residues long. With 1 base clipped from V and 5 bases from J, the junction kept 3 bases outside the gene matches. Germline V CDR1 and CDR2: SEHNR, FQNEAQ (reference sequence). CDR3 protein: CASSLVNRGHEQYF. CDR3 coding DNA: TGTGCCAGCAGCTTAGTCAACAGGGGGCACGAGCAGTACTTC.

This clone was counted only a few times. This chain joins TRBV5-6 and TRBJ2-7; D is ambiguous. In germline, CDR1 is SGHDT, CDR2 YYEEEE. This CDR3 comprises 13 residues. V lost 1 base and J 4 bases, leaving 9 bases between the germline ends. In nucleotides, the CDR3 is TGTGCCAGCAGCTTGTACAGTCCTTACGAGCAGTACTTC. It codes for CASSLYSPYEQYF.

The gene calls are TRBV28 and TRBJ1-1; D is possibly TRBD1 (6 bases). CDR3 size: 13 residues. Germline V lookup: CDR1 MDHEN, CDR2 SYDVKM. V gave up 4 bases and J gave up 6 bases, with 12 bases separating them. CDR3 coding DNA: TGTGCCAGCAGTTACGGGGGGGGGCCTGAAGCTTTCTTT. Its protein product is CASSYGGGPEAFF.

This clone was recorded only once. The chain couples TRBV13 to TRBJ2-7, with 8 bases that match TRBD2. CDR1 PRHDT and CDR2 FYEKMQ come from the germline V gene (reference sequence). After removal of 5 bases from V and 6 bases from J, the junction contained 15 bases not matched to a gene. CDR3 length: 16 residues. The chain's CDR3 is CASSQAGGAARSEQYF. The CDR3 nucleotides read TGTGCCAGCAGCCAAGCCGGGGGGGCAGCACGTTCCGAGCAGTACTTC.

This chain uses TRBV19 with TRBJ2-7; perhaps TRBD1 as D (5 bases). V was cut by 3 bases and J by 5 bases, with 14 bases left in between. The V gene's germline CDR1 is LNHDA and CDR2 SQIVND (reference sequence). This CDR3 region has 14 residues. The CDR3 protein is CASSMGREPHEQYF. CDR3 DNA: TGTGCCAGTAGTATGGGCAGGGAACCCCACGAGCAGTACTTC.

The chain couples TRBV7-3 to TRBJ2-3; D gene unclear. The CDR3 has 13 residues. The V and J ends lost 3 bases and 3 bases respectively, with 7 bases between them. Germline-derived CDR1 and CDR2 are SGHTA and FQGTGA. The CDR3 region has the DNA TGTGCCAGCAGCTTCTTTCTTACAGATACGCAGTATTTT. Its protein is CASSFFLTDTQYF.

The gene calls are TRBV7-9 and TRBJ2-7; D perhaps matches TRBD1 (5 bases). In germline, CDR1 is SEHNR, CDR2 FQNEAQ (reference sequence). This CDR3 is built from 14 residues. V shed 1 base and J shed 4 bases, with 11 bases lying between them. The CDR3 loop reads CASSLDHGQYEQYF. The CDR3 nucleotides read TGTGCCAGCAGCTTAGATCACGGACAATACGAGCAGTACTTC.

J is TRBJ2-1 and V is TRBV7-2; D is uncertain. Germline V CDR1 and CDR2: SGHTA, FQGNSA. V dropped 1 base and J dropped 6 bases, with 7 bases sitting between them. This CDR3 contains 13 residues. CDR3 DNA sequence: TGTGCCAGCAGCTTAGGGCTAGTCAATGAGCAGTTCTTC. It codes for CASSLGLVNEQFF. The variable domain in full, with the rest retrieved from reference TRBV7-2 and TRBJ2-1, is GAGVSQSPSNKVTEKGKDVELRCDPISGHTALYWYRQSLGQGLEFLIYFQGNSAPDKSGLPSDRFSAERTGGSVSTLTIQRTQQEDSAVYLCASSLGLVNEQFFGPGTRLTVL.

The chain couples TRBV5-1 to TRBJ1-2; tentative D call: TRBD1 (5 bases). The germline gives CDR1 SGHRS, CDR2 YFSETQ. Trimming pared 4 bases from V and 6 bases from J, leaving 19 bases between. The CDR3 is made up of 15 amino acids. This chain's CDR3 is CASSGAGGTPHGYTF. CDR3 sequence (DNA): TGCGCCAGCAGCGGCGCGGGGGGTACCCCCCATGGCTACACCTTC.

The rearrangement uses TRBV6-5 and TRBJ2-5; no clear D gene. Trimming shortened V by 5 bases and J by 7 bases, and 14 bases separated the two germline ends. CDR3 length: 13 amino acids. The V gene's germline CDR1 is MNHEY and CDR2 SVGAGI. CDR3 sequence (DNA): TGTGCCAGCAGTCTCTCGTGGGCAGGGACCCAGTACTTC. This codes for CASSLSWAGTQYF.

The chain uses TRBV13 and TRBJ1-4, with D possibly matching TRBD1 (6 bases). Germline V lookup: CDR1 PRHDT, CDR2 FYEKMQ (reference sequence). CDR3 size: 15 residues. The ends were cut back, 4 bases at V and 4 bases at J, with 13 bases in the middle. The CDR3 nucleotides read TGTGCCAGCAGCTACTACCGGGACAATAATGAAAAACTGTTTTTT. It is translated as CASSYYRDNNEKLFF.

The chain employs TRBV9 and TRBJ2-3; no clear D. The V gene lost 3 bases and the J gene lost 1 base, with 12 bases spanning the gap. Germline V gene lookup returns CDR1 SGDLS and CDR2 YYNGEE. This CDR3 region has 15 residues. CDR3 in amino acids: CASSGRGYRTDTQYF. For the CDR3, the DNA is TGTGCCAGCAGCGGTAGAGGCTACCGCACAGATACGCAGTATTTT.

The gene calls are TRBV7-9 and TRBJ2-7; D perhaps matches TRBD1 (5 bases). The germline V and J ends were trimmed by 3 bases and 2 bases, with 11 bases remaining between them. The CDR3 is 14 amino acids. Germline V lookup: CDR1 SEHNR, CDR2 FQNEAQ (reference sequence). The CDR3 reads CASSFVTGPYEQYF. The CDR3 DNA is TGTGCCAGCAGCTTCGTAACAGGACCCTACGAGCAGTACTTC.

CDR3 sequence (DNA): TGTGCCAGTAGTATAGGGAGCAGCAGTGATGCGTTCTTC. Residues: CASSIGSSSDAFF. The chain uses TRBV19 and TRBJ2-1; D is unresolved. The CDR3 spans 13 residues. Germline values: CDR1 LNHDA, CDR2 SQIVND (reference sequence). Trimming took 1 base from V and 15 from J, leaving 16 bases between them.

The chain couples TRBV6-1 to TRBJ2-5, with D tentatively TRBD2 (6 bases). V was shortened by 11 bases and J by 5 bases, with 6 bases between the two germline ends. The germline V gene encodes CDR1 MNHNS and CDR2 SASEGT. This CDR3 has 9 amino acids. CDR3 nucleotides: TGTGCCGGGGGGGAGACCCAGTACTTC. It specifies CAGGETQYF.

J is TRBJ1-2 and V is TRBV30; no clear D gene. The CDR3 loop spans 11 amino acids. V shed 2 bases and J shed 6 bases, with 7 bases lying between them. From germline, CDR1 is GTSNPN and CDR2 SVGIG (reference sequence). The DNA for the CDR3 is TGTGCCTGGAGTCCGGGAAATGGCTACACCTTC. This encodes CAWSPGNGYTF. The full variable domain, its missing parts supplied by reference TRBV30 and TRBJ1-2, is SQTIHQWPATLVQPVGSPLSLECTVEGTSNPNLYWYRQAAGRGLQLLFYSVGIGQISSEVPQNLSASRPQDRQFILSSKKLLLSDSGFYLCAWSPGNGYTFGSGTRLTVV.

J is TRBJ2-7 and V is TRBV29-1; possibly TRBD2 for D (5 bases). CDR3 length: 14 residues. The germline V gene encodes CDR1 SQVTM and CDR2 ANQGSEA. Trimming took off 6 bases at V and 0 bases at J, with 15 bases between the two ends. The CDR3, as DNA: TGCAGCGTCCTCGGGAACGGCGGCTCCTACGAGCAGTACTTC. Translating it yields CSVLGNGGSYEQYF.

This clone was observed a single time. The CDR3 protein is CASSWVGADPDTQYF. The CDR3 nucleotides are TGTGCCAGCAGCTGGGTGGGGGCGGACCCAGATACGCAGTATTTT. This rearrangement joins TRBV5-4 to TRBJ2-3; D perhaps matches TRBD1 (6 bases). CDR1 is SGHNT, CDR2 YYREEE, per germline (reference sequence). The CDR3 runs 15 residues. V lost 3 bases and J lost 4, with 15 bases in between.

The chain recombines TRBV28 with TRBJ2-7, with D possibly matching TRBD1 (5 bases). Germline V gene lookup returns CDR1 MDHEN and CDR2 SYDVKM. The ends were cut back, 6 bases at V and 2 bases at J, with 8 bases in the middle. The CDR3 contains 12 residues. Here the CDR3 reads CASSPTAYEQYF. Written as DNA, the CDR3 is TGTGCCAGCAGCCCGACAGCCTACGAGCAGTACTTC.